The clone carrying this T cell receptor (beta chain) was detected ten times or more. Its specificity is unknown. CDR3 length: 15 amino acids. The V segment lost 4 bases and the J segment 1 base; nucleotides outside the gene matches: 3. Germline CDR1 and CDR2: MDHEN and SYDVKM. The source of the sample is a study of human T cells and chemical hapten exposure. Overall study context: Per-sample variation in TCR yield stemmed mainly from small pooled library volume differences.

Study-level points and caveats: TCRs above 1 in 1000 frequency stayed constant with DPC sensitization.

The library tagged each cDNA molecule with unique molecular identifiers. Original processing methods: Per-sample TCR counts ranged from roughly 20,000 to 700,000, median about 100,000. TCRdb re-called the reads through MiXCR, storing one row per CDR3 protein. The V and J calls and clone size are TCRdb's, not the authors'. The table includes about 120,000 distinct CDR3 sequences, about 8.9% detected once. The total RNA was obtained from whole blood that was not fractionated. Source material: whole blood. The chain carries TRBV28 and TRBJ1-5, with 8 bases aligning to TRBD1. This TCR derives from a human donor in good health. Some clones in this sample may be carry-over from other donors' samples. The DNA of the CDR3 is TGTGCCAGCAGTTCAGGGGGCATCAGCAATCAGCCCCAGCATTTT. It encodes CASSSGGISNQPQHF. The full variable domain, its missing parts supplied by reference TRBV28 and TRBJ1-5, is DVKVTQSSRYLVKRTGEKVFLECVQDMDHENMFWYRQDPGLGLRLIYFSYDVKMKEKGDIPEGYSVSREKKERFSLILESASTNQTSMYLCASSSGGISNQPQHFGDGTRLSIL.